This T cell receptor beta chain was captured by sequencing in a study of CD8 T cell repertoires and HIV-1 epitope variants. The germline V gene encodes CDR1 MNHEY and CDR2 SVGAGI. V lost 3 bases and J lost 4, with 18 bases in between. This CDR3 comprises 16 residues. This clone was picked up a small number of times. Its antigen is currently unknown. Produced via immunoSEQ multiplex PCR; TCRdb's table is partial and in-frame only. This sample has roughly 7,000 clones, with around three fifths found just once. This rearrangement joins TRBV6-5 to TRBJ1-1; D may be TRBD1 (5 bases). The material sequenced was cultured CD8+ T cells derived from PBMCs. The TCR comes from a male donor with HIV. CDR3 nucleotide sequence: TGTGCCAGCAGTTATAAAACAGGCCCCGGGGGCACTGAAGCTTTCTTT. This encodes CASSYKTGPGGTEAFF.